The T cell receptor beta chain described here comes from a study of OX40 agonist ivuxolimab in advanced cancers. The CDR3 spans 14 residues. Deletions cut 3 bases from V and 1 base from J, with 9 bases between. The germline V gene has CDR1 MNHNY and CDR2 SVGAGI (reference sequence). Study-level findings and limits: In the 0.1-3.0 mg/kg groups, partial responders showed among the lowest expansion.

Produced via immunoSEQ multiplex PCR; TCRdb's table is partial and in-frame only. The table lists around 95,000 clones, more than 75% of them singletons. Worth noting for this clone: Its antigen remains unidentified.

Source: CD4+ or CD8+ T cells sorted from blood, taken in a trial of the OX40 agonist ivuxolimab. The receptor comes from an adult with an advanced solid tumor such as melanoma, head and neck, liver or kidney cancer. This chain links TRBV6-6 with TRBJ1-1, with D unresolved. The CDR3 DNA reads TGTGCCAGCAGTTATGATTTCCAGAACACTGAAGCTTTCTTT. Translation gives CASSYDFQNTEAFF.